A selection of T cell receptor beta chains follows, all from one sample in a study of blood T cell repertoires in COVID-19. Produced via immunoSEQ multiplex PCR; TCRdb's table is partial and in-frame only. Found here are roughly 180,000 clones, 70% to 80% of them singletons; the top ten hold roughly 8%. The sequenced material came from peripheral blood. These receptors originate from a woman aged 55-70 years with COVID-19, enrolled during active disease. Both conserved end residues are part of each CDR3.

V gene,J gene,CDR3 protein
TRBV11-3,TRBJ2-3,CASSSRTGSGTDTQYF
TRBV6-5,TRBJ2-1,CASSTDRAEEQFF
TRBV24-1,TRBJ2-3,CATSVEGHTDTQYF
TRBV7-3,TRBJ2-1,CASSSGLFSYNEQFF
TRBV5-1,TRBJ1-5,CASSVGGDHQPQHF
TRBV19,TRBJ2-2,CASEQGTNTGELFF
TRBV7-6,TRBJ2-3,CASSLFLAGSTDTQYF
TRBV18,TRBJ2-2,CASSPTGTGVNGELFF
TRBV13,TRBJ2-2,CASSLGLVSGELFF
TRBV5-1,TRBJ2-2,CASSLAQGYTGELFF
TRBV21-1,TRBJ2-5,CASSKGHRLETQYF
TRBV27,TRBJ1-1,CASSFGRATEAFF
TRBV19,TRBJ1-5,CASGTDYSNQPQHF
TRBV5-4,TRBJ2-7,CASSLGQGGEQYF
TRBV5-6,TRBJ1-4,CASSLAGSVTELFF
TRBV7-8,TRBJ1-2,CASSKNRDYGYTF
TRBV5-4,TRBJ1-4,CASSPDGGTANEKLFF
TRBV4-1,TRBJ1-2,CASTSGPGTGTGYTF
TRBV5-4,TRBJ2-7,CASSSGRAAYEQYF